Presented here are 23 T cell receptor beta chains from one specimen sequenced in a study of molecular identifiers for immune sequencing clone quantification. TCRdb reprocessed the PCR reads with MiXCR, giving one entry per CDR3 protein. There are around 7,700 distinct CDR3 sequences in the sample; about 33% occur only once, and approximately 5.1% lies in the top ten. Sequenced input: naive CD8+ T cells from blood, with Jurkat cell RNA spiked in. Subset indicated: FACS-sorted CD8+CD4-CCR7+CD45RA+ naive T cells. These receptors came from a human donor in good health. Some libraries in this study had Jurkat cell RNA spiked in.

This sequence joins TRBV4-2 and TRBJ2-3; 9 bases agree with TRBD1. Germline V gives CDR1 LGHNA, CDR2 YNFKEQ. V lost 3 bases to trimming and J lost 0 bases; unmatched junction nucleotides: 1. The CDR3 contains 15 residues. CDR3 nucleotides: TGTGCCAGCAGCCAGGGGACAGGGAGCACAGATACGCAGTATTTT. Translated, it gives CASSQGTGSTDTQYF.

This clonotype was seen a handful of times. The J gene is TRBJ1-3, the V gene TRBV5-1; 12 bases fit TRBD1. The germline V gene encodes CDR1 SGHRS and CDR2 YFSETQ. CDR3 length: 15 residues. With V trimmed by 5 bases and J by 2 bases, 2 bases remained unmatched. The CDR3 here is CASRGDRGPGNTIYF. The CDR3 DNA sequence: TGCGCCAGCAGGGGGGACAGGGGGCCTGGAAACACCATATATTTT. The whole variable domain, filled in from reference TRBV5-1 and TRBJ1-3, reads KAGVTQTPRYLIKTRGQQVTLSCSPISGHRSVSWYQQTPGQGLQFLFEYFSETQRNKGNFPGRFSGRQFSNSRSEMNVSTLELGDSALYLCASRGDRGPGNTIYFGEGSWLTVV.

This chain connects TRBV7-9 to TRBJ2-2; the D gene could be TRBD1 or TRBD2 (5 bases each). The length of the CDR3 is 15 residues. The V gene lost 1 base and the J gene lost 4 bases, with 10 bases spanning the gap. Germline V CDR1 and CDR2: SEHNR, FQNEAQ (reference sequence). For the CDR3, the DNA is TGTGCCAGCAGCTTAGGGGCAGGGAGCACCGGGGAGCTGTTTTTT. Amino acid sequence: CASSLGAGSTGELFF.

In nucleotides, the CDR3 is TGTGCCAGCTCACCTGGTCCCCTTTCGGGTCAGCCCCAGCATTTT. It encodes CASSPGPLSGQPQHF. The rearrangement links TRBV18 to TRBJ1-5; the D is unclear. Germline-derived CDR1 and CDR2 are KGHSH and LQKENI. Trimming took off 3 bases at V and 6 bases at J, with 15 bases between the two ends. There are 15 residues in the CDR3.

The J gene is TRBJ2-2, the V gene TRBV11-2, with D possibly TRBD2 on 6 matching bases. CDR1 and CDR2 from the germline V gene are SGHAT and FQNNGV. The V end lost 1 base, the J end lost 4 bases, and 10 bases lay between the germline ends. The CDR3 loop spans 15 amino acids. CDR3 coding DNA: TGTGCCAGCAGCTTAGTGACTAGAATCACCGGGGAGCTGTTTTTT. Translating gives CASSLVTRITGELFF.

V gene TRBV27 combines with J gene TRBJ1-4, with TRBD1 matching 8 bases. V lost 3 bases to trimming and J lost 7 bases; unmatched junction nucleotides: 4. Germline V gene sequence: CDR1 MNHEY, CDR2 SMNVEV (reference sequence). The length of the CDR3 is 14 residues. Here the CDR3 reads CASSFGTGGEKLFF. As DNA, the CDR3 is TGTGCCAGCAGTTTTGGGACAGGAGGTGAAAAACTGTTTTTT.

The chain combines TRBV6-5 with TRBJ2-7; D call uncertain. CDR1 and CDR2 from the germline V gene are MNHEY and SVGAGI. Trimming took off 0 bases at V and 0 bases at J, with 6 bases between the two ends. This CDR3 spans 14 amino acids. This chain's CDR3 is CASSYSRYSYEQYF. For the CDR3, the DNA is TGTGCCAGCAGTTACTCGAGGTACTCCTACGAGCAGTACTTC.

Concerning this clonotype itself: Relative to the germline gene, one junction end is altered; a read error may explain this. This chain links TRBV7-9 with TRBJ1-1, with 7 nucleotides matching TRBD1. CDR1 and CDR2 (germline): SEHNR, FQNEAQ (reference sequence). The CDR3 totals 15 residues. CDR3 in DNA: TGTGCCAGCAGACCTGGACAGGCCCTGCAAACTGAAGCTCTCTTT. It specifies CASRPGQALQTEALF.

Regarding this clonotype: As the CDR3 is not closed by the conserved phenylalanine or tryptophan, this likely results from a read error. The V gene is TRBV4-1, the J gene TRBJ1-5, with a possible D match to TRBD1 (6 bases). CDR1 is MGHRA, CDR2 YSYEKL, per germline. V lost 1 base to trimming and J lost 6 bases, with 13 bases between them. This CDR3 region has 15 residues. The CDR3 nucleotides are TGCGCCAGCAGCCAAGCTGGGGGGGGCGTTCAGCCCCAGCATTAT. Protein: CASSQAGGGVQPQHY.

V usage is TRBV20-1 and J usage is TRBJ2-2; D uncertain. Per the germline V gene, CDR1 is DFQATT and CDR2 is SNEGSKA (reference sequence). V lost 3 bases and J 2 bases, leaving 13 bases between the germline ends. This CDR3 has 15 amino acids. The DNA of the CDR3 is TGCAGTGCTAGGGACGCCCAGCGTAACACCGGGGAGCTGTTTTTT. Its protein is CSARDAQRNTGELFF.

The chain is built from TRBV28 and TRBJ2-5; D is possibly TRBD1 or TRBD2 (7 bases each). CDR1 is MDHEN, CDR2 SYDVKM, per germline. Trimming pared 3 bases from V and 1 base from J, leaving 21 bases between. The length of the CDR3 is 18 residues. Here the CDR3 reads CASSFTFEGRDSQETQYF. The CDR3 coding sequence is TGTGCCAGCAGTTTTACATTCGAAGGGAGGGACAGCCAAGAGACCCAGTACTTC.

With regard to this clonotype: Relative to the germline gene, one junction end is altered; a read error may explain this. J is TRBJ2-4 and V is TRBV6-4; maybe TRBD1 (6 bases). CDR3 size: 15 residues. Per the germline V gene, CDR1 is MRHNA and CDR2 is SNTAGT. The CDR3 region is CASSLDSPSQNTLYF. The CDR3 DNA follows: TGTGCCAGCAGTCTGGACAGTCCTAGTCAAAACACCTTGTACTTT.

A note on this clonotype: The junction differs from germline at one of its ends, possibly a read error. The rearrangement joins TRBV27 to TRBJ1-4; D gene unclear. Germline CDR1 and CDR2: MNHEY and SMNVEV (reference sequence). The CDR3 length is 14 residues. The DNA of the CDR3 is TGTGCCAGCAGTAATTCAGAAGGAGGCGAAAAACTGTATTTT. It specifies CASSNSEGGEKLYF. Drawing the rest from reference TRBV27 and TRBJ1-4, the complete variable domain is EAQVTQNPRYLITVTGKKLTVTCSQNMNHEYMSWYRQDPGLGLRQIYYSMNVEVTDKGDVPEGYKVSRKEKRNFPLILESPSPNQTSLYFCASSNSEGGEKLYFGSGTQLSVL.

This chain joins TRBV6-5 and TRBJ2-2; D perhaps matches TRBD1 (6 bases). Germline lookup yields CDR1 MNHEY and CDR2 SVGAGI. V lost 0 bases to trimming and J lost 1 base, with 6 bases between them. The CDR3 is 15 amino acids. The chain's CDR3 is CASSYSTGNTGELFF. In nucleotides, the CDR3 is TGTGCCAGCAGTTACTCGACAGGGAACACCGGGGAGCTGTTTTTT.

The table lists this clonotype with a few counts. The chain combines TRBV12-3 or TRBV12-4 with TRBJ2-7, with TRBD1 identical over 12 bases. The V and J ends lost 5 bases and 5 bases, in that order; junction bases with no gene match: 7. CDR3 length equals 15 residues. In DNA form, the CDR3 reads TGTGCCAGCAGTCTAGGGACAGGGGGCTTCGACGAGCAGTACTTC. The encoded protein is CASSLGTGGFDEQYF.

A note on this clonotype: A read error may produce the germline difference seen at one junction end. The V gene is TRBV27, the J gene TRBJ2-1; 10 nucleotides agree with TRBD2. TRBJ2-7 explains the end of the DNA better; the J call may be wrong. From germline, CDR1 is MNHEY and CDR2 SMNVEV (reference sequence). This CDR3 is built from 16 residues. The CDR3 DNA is TGTGCCGGCAGTTTAACTAGCGGGGCCACCTACAATGAGCAGTACTTC. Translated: CAGSLTSGATYNEQYF.

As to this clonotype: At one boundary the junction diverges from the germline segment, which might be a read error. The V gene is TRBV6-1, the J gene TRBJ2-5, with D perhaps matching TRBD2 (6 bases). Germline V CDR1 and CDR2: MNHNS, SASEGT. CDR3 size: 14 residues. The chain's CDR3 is CASPGWGTGEPQYF. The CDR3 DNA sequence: TGTGCCAGCCCGGGGTGGGGGACGGGAGAGCCCCAGTACTTC.

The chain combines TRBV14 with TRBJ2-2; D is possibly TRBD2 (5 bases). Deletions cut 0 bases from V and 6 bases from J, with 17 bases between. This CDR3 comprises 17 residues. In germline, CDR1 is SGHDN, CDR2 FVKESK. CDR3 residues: CASSQDVARDEAGELFF. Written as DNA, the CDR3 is TGTGCCAGCAGCCAAGATGTTGCCCGGGATGAAGCCGGGGAGCTGTTTTTT.

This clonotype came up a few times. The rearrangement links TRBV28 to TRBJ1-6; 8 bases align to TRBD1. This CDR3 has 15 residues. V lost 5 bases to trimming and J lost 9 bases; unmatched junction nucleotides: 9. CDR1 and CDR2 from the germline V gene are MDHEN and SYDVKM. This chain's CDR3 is CASSETRDRTSPLHF. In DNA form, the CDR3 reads TGTGCCAGCAGTGAAACCCGGGACAGGACTTCACCCCTCCACTTT.

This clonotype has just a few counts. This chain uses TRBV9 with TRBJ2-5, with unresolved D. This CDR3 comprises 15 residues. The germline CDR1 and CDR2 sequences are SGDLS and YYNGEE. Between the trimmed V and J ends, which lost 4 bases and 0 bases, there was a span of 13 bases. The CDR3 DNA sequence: TGTGCCAGCAGCCCGAGAAACCGCGACCAAGAGACCCAGTACTTC. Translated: CASSPRNRDQETQYF. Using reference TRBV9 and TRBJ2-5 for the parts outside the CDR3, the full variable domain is DSGVTQTPKHLITATGQRVTLRCSPRSGDLSVYWYQQSLDQGLQFLIQYYNGEERAKGNILERFSAQQFPDLHSELNLSSLELGDSALYFCASSPRNRDQETQYFGPGTRLLVL.

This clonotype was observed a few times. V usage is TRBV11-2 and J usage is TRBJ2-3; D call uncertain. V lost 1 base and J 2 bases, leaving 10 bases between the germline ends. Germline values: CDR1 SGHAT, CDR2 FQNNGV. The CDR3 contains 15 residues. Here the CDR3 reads CASSLAGRPTDTQYF. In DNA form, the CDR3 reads TGTGCCAGCAGCTTAGCGGGCCGGCCCACAGATACGCAGTATTTT. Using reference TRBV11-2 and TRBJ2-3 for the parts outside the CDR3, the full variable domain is EAGVAQSPRYKIIEKRQSVAFWCNPISGHATLYWYQQILGQGPKLLIQFQNNGVVDDSQLPKDRFSAERLKGVDSTLKIQPAKLEDSAVYLCASSLAGRPTDTQYFGPGTRLTVL.

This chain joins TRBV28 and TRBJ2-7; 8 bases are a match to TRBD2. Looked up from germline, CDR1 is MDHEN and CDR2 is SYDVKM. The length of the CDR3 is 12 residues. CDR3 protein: CAPRGGGHEQYF. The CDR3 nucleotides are TGTGCACCTCGGGGGGGGGGGCACGAGCAGTACTTC. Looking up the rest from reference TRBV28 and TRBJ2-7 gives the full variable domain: DVKVTQSSRYLVKRTGEKVFLECVQDMDHENMFWYRQDPGLGLRLIYFSYDVKMKEKGDIPEGYSVSREKKERFSLILESASTNQTSMYLCAPRGGGHEQYFGPGTRLTVT.

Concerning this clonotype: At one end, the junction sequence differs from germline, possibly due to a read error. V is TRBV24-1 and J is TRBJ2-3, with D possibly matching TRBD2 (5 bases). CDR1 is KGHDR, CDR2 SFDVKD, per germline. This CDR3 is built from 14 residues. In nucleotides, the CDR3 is TGTGCCACCACACGGGGAGACCGCACAGATACGCAGTTTTTT. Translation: CATTRGDRTDTQFF.